A few counts support the clone carrying this T cell receptor beta chain. This sample is drawn from a study of blood T cell repertoires in COVID-19. V lost 8 bases, J lost 6 bases, and 15 bases stayed unmatched. The CDR3 totals 16 residues. CDR1 and CDR2 from the germline V gene are SGHAT and FQDESV (reference sequence). Sequencing was performed with immunoSEQ multiplex PCR; in TCRdb, only in-frame clones are kept and a portion is missing. The table includes some 100,000 clones, 88% detected once. The sample was peripheral blood. This chain joins TRBV11-1 and TRBJ2-2; 7 bases match TRBD1. This receptor was taken from a woman aged 55-75 years with acute or convalescent COVID-19. CDR3 DNA sequence: TGTGCCAGCTCCGCCCGAACAGGGGAAAGGTCCGGGGAGCTGTTTTTT. This encodes CASSARTGERSGELFF.